The T cell receptor beta chain under discussion was sequenced for a study of shared clonotypes between healthy human individuals. Points from the study as a whole: Clonotype sharing levels among donors were expected to vary with sequencing depth. What naive subsets generally showed was a larger estimated richness than memory subsets showed. Among non-shared clonotypes, generation probabilities were lower than among those shared by all four donors.

Sequencing used immunoSEQ multiplex PCR; TCRdb keeps in-frame clones, though not all of them. The top ten hold about 0.13% of the sample, which has some 2,400,000 clones, 95% seen once. On this clone: No antigen is known for it.

The CDR3 runs to 18 residues. CDR1 is ENHRY and CDR2 is SYGVKD in the germline V gene. Between the trimmed V and J ends, which lost 0 bases and 0 bases, there was a span of 17 bases. The specimen sequenced was naive CD4+ T cells sorted from blood. The subset here: CD45RA+ positively selected. The source of this sequence is a man between 18 and 29 years old in good health. The chain couples TRBV10-3 to TRBJ1-1; D may be TRBD1 (5 bases). The CDR3 sequence is CAISESVTGGALNTEAFF. The CDR3 nucleotides are TGTGCCATCAGTGAGTCGGTTACCGGGGGAGCCCTGAACACTGAAGCTTTCTTT.